The clone carrying this T cell receptor beta chain was counted ten times or more. The antigen is undetermined. The sample is drawn from a study of regulatory T cells in long-lasting Graves disease. Study-wide background: Antithyroid drug use was under 3 months in newly diagnosed Graves' patients.

CDR1 and CDR2 (germline): SEHNR, FQNEAQ (reference sequence). The V end was cut by 4 bases, the J end by 1 base, with 13 bases between. The CDR3 length is 15 residues. Study-level points and caveats: Limited sample numbers may have lowered accuracy.

Arm-PCR of CDR3 regions and iRepertoire HTBI primers were the basis on which TCR beta libraries were built. TCRdb processed the multiplex PCR reads anew with MiXCR; each CDR3 protein has one entry. This table holds about 500,000 distinct CDR3 sequences, roughly 16% found once. Documented time point: newly diagnosed GD, antithyroid drugs for less than 3 months. From PBMCs, RNA was extracted and then used to make the TCR library. The same sample was also used in a study of T cells in Graves' hyperthyroidism and ophthalmopathy. From that report: Stable Graves' hyperthyroidism meant no ophthalmopathy progression within 18 months.

This sample comprised peripheral blood mononuclear cells (PBMCs), obtained at new diagnosis, from a patient treated with antithyroid drugs. The TCR was taken from a man in his forties or fifties with Graves disease. This chain links TRBV7-9 with TRBJ2-5; D is undetermined. The CDR3 nucleotides read TGTGCCAGCAGCTCCGCTACGGGTATCCAAGAGACCCAGTACTTC. Translating it yields CASSSATGIQETQYF.